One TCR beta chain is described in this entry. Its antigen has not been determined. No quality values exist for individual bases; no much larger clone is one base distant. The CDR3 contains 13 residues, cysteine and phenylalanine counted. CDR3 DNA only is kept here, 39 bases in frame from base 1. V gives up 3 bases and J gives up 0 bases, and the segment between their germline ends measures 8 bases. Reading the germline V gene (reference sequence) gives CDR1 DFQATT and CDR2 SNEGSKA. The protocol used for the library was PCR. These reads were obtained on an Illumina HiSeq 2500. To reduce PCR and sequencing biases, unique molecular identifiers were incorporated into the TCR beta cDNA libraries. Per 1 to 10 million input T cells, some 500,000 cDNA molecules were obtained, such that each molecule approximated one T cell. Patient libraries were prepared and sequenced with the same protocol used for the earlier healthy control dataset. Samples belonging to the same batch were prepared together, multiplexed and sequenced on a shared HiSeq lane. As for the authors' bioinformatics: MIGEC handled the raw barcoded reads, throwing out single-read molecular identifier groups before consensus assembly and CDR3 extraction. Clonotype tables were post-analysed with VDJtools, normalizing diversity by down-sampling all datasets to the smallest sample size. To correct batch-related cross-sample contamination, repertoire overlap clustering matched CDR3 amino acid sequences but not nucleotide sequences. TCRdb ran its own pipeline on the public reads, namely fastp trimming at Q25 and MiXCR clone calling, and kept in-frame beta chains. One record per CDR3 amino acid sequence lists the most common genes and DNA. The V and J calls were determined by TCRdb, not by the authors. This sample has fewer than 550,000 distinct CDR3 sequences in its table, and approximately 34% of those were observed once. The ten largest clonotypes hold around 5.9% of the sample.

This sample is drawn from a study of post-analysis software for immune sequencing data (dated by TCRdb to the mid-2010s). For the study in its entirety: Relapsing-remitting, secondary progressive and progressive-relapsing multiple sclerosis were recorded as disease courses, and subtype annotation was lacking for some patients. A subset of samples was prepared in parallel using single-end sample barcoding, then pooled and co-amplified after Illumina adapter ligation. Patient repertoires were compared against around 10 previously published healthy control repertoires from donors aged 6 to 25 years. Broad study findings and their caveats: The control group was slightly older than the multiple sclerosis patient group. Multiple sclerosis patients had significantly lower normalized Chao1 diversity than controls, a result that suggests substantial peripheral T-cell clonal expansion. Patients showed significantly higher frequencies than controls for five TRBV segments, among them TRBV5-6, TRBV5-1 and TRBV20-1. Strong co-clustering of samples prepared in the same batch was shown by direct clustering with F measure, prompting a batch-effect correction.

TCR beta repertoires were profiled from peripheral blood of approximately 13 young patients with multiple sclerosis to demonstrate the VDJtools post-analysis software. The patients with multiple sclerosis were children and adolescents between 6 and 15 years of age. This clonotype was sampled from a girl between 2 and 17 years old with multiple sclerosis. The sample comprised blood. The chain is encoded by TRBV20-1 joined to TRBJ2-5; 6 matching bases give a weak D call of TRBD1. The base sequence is TGCAGTGCTAGTGACAGGTACCAAGAGACCCAGTACTTC. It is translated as CSASDRYQETQYF.